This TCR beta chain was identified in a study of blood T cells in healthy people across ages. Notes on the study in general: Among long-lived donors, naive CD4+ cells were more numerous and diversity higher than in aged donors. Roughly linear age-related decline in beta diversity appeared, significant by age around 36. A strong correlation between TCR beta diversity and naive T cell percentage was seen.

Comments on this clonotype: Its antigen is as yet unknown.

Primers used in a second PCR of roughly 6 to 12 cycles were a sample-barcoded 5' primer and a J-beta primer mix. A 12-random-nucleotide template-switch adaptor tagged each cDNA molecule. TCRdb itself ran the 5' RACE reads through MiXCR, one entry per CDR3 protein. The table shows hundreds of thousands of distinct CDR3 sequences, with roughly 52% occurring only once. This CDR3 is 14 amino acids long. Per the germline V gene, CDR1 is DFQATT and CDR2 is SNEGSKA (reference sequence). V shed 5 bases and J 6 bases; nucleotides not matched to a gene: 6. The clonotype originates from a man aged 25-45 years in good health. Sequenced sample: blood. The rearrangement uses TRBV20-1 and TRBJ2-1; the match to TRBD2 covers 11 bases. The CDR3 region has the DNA TGCAGTGCTCCGGGACTAGCGGCCCTCAATGAGCAGTTCTTC. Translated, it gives CSAPGLAALNEQFF.